This T cell receptor beta chain was found in a study of T-cell reconstitution after alpha-beta-depleted transplantation in children. CDR3 length: 15 amino acids. V was cut by 2 bases and J by 3 bases, with 11 bases left in between. Preparing the TCRbeta library involved the use of unique molecular identifiers. MiXCR was run by TCRdb on the PCR reads, yielding one entry per CDR3 protein. Of hundreds of thousands of distinct CDR3 sequences in the sample, around 13% are singletons; the top ten hold about 5.4%. This clonotype appeared many times. This TCR was sampled from a human donor who donated a stem cell graft to a child with combined immunodeficiency. The starting material was PBMCs from the stem cell graft donor, obtained from the stem cell graft. This chain uses TRBV12-3 or TRBV12-4 with TRBJ1-5; a weak D match, TRBD1 (6 bases). As DNA, the CDR3 is TGTGCCAGCAGTTTATTCCGGGGGGCCAATCAGCCCCAGCATTTT. Translated: CASSLFRGANQPQHF.